Described below is a single TCR beta chain sequence and its context. These data come from a study of CD8+CD57+ T cells in acquired aplastic anemia. Germline V gives CDR1 KGHDR, CDR2 SFDVKD. The CDR3 totals 13 residues. V was clipped by 4 bases and J by 4 bases, with 7 bases between them. Before being chosen for sequencing, patients had shown CD8+CD57+ cell expansion by flow cytometry. Both TCR beta VDJ combination and CDR3 sequence profiling were carried out. Genomic DNA was the template for this profiling. Via MiXCR, TCRdb re-called the reads, giving one row per CDR3 protein. Altogether more than 150,000 distinct CDR3 sequences are present, 45% to 60% being singletons, with the ten largest covering under 15%.

The TCR originated in a human donor with aplastic anemia. V gene TRBV24-1 combines with J gene TRBJ2-1; D may match TRBD1 or TRBD2 (5 bases each). Sample: sorted CD4+, CD8+, or CD8+CD57+ T cells (not recorded which) from PBMCs. The CDR3 loop is CATSEGEYNEQFF. The CDR3 DNA reads TGTGCCACCAGTGAGGGGGAGTACAATGAGCAGTTCTTC.